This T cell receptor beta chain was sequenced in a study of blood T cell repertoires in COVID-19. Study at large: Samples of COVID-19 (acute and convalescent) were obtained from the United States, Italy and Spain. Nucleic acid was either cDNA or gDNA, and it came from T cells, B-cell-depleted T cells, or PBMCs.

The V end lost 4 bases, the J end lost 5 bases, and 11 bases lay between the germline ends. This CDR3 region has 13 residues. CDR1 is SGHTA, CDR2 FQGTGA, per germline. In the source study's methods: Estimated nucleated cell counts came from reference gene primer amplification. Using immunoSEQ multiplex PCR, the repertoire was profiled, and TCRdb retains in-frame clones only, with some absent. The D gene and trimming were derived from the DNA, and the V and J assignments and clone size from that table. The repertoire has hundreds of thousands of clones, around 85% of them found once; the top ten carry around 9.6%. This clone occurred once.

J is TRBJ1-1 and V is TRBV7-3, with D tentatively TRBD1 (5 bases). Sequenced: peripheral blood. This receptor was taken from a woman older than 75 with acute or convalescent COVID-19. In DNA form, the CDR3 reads TGTGCCAGCAGCTCCAGGGCGGGAACTGAAGCTTTCTTT. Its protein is CASSSRAGTEAFF.